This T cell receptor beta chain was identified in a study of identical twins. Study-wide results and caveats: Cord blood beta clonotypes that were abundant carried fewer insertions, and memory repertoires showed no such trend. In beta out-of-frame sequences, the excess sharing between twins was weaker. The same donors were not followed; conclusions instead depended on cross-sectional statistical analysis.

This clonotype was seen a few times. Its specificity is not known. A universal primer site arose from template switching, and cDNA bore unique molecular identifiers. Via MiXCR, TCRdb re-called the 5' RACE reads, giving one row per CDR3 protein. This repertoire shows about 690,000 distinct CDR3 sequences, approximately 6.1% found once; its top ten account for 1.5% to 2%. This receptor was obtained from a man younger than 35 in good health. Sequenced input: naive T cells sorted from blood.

The CDR3: CASSGSGQFSYEQYF. The CDR3 DNA reads as TGTGCCAGCAGTGGGTCGGGCCAGTTCTCCTACGAGCAGTACTTC. The chain uses TRBV6-2 or TRBV6-3 and TRBJ2-7; D ambiguous. The germline CDR1 and CDR2 sequences are MNHEY and SVGEGT. The CDR3 contains 15 residues. V was trimmed by 5 bases and J by 0 bases, leaving 14 bases between them.